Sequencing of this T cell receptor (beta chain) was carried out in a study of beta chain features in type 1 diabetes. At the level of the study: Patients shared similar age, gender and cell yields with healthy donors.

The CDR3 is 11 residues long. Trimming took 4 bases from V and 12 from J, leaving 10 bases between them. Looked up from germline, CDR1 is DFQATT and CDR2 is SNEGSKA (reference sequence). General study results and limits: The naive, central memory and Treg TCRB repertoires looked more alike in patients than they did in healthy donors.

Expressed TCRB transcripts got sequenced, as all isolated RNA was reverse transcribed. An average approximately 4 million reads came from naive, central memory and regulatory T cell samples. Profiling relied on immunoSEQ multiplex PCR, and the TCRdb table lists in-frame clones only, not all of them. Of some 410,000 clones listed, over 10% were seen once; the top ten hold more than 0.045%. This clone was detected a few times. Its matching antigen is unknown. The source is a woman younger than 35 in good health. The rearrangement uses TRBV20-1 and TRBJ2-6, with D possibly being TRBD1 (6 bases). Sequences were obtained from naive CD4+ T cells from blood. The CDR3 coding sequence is TGCAGTGCTATTTCGGACAGCGTCCTGACTTTC. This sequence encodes CSAISDSVLTF.